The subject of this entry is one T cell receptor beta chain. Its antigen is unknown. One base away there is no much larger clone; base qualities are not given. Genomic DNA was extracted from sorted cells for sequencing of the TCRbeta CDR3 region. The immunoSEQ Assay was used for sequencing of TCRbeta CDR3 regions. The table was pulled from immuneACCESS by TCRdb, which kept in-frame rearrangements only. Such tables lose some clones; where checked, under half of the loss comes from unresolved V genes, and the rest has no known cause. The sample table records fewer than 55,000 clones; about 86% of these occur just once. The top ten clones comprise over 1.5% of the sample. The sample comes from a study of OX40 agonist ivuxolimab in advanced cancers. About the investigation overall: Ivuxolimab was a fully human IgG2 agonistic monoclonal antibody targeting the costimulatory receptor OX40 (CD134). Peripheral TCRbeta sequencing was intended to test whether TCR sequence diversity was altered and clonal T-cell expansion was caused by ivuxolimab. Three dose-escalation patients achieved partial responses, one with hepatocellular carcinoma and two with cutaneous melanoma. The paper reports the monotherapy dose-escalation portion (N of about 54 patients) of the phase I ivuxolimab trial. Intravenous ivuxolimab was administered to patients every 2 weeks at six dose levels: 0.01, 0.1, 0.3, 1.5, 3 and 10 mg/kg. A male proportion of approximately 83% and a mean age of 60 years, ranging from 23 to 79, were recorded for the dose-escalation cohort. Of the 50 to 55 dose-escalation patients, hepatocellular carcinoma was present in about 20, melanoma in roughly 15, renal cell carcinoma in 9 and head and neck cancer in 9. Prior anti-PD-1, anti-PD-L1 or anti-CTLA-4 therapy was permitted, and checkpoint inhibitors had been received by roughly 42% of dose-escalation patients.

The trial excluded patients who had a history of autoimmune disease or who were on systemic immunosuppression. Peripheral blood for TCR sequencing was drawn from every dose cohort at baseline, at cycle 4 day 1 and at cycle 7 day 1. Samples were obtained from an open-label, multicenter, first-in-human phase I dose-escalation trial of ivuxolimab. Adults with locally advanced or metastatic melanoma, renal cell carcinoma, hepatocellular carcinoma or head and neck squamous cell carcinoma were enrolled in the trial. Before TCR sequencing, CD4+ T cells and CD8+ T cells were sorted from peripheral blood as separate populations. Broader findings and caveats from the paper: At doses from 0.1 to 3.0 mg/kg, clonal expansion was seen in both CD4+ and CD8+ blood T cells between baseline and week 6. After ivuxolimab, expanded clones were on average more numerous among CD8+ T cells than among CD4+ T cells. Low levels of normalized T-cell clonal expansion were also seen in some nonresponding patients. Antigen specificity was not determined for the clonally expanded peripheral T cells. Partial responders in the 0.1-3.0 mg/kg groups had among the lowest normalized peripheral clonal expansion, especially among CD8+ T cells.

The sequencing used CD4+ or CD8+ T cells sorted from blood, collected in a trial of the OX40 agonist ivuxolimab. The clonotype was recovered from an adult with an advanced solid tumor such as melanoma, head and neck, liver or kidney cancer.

The nucleotide sequence reads TGTGCCAGTAGTATCCAACTTTCAGATACGCAGTATTTT. It specifies CASSIQLSDTQYF. The chain links TRBV19 with TRBJ2-3; the D gene cannot be resolved reliably. V and J lose 3 bases and 4 bases, and a span of 8 bases separates them. The CDR3 measures 13 amino acids from cysteine to phenylalanine. Left in the record is the CDR3 DNA by itself, 39 bases read in frame from the first base. In the germline V gene (reference sequence), CDR1 corresponds to LNHDA and CDR2 to SQIVND.